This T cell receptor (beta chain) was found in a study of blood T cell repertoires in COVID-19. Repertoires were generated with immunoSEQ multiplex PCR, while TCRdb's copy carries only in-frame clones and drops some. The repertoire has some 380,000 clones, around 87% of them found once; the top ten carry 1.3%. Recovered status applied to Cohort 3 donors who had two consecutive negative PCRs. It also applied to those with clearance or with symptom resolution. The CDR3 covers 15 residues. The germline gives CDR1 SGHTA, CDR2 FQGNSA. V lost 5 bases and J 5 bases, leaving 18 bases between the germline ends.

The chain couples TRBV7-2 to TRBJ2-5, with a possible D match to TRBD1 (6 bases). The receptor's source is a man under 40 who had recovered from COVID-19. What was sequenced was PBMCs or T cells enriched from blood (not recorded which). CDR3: CASSSSTGRWETQYF. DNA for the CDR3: TGTGCCAGCAGCAGTTCAACAGGGCGGTGGGAGACCCAGTACTTC.